The 5 T cell receptor beta chains below were found in one sample sequenced in a study of metastatic and nonmetastatic thyroid tumors. TCRdb re-clonotyped the PCR reads via MiXCR. The sample has about 47,000 clones, 20% to 25% seen once. Among the patients, none had received any treatment before thyroid surgery. The sequenced material came from blood. These receptors were taken from a male donor with papillary thyroid cancer or a benign thyroid nodule (not recorded which). Some clones in this sample may be carry-over from other donors' samples.

This clone has at least ten counts. The chain employs TRBV20-1 and TRBJ2-4, with 11 bases aligning to TRBD1. CDR3 size: 17 residues. CDR1 and CDR2 (germline): DFQATT, SNEGSKA (reference sequence). The J segment lost 7 bases and the V segment lost 0 bases, leaving 11 bases of the junction unmatched. CDR3 DNA: TGCAGTGCTAGAGATAAAGGAGGACAGGGGGCCCGGAACATTCAGTACTTC. Protein product: CSARDKGGQGARNIQYF.

This clone was seen ten or more times. The chain couples TRBV18 to TRBJ2-5, with TRBD2 matching over 9 bases. J lost 2 bases, V lost 3 bases, and 1 base had no gene match. Per the germline V gene, CDR1 is KGHSH and CDR2 is LQKENI. The CDR3 covers 14 residues. As DNA, the CDR3 is TGTGCCAGCTCACCCGGACTAGCGCAAGAGACCCAGTACTTC. It yields the protein CASSPGLAQETQYF.

This clone has at least ten counts. Other nucleotide sequences from this sample produce the same CDR3. The J gene is TRBJ2-1, the V gene TRBV7-9; TRBD1 matches 7 bases. This CDR3 spans 13 amino acids. The V gene's germline CDR1 is SEHNR and CDR2 FQNEAQ (reference sequence). V lost 4 bases, J lost 9 bases, and 6 bases stayed unmatched. CDR3 nucleotide sequence: TGTGCCAGCAGCTCAAACGCAGGGGGTGAGCAGTTCTTC. Protein sequence: CASSSNAGGEQFF.

CDR3 sequence reads: CASSYSTGTSFTDTQYF. In nucleotides, the CDR3 is TGTGCCAGCAGTTATTCCACCGGGACTAGCTTCACAGATACGCAGTATTTT. The rearrangement uses TRBV6-9 and TRBJ2-3; 9 bases fit TRBD2. This CDR3 is 17 amino acids long. The V and J ends lost 0 bases and 2 bases, in that order; junction bases with no gene match: 6. Germline assignment: CDR1 MNHGY and CDR2 SVAAGI.

At least ten counts were recorded for this clone. CDR3: CASSRGYQPQHF. In DNA form, the CDR3 reads TGTGCCAGCTCCCGGGGCTATCAGCCCCAGCATTTT. The V call is TRBV12-3 or TRBV12-4, the J call TRBJ1-5; possibly TRBD1 for D (5 bases). V shed 8 bases and J shed 5 bases, with 10 bases lying between them. CDR3 size: 12 residues.